This is a list of T cell receptor beta chains from one sample in a study of T cells in Graves' hyperthyroidism and ophthalmopathy. TCRdb analysed the multiplex PCR reads with MiXCR anew, one entry per CDR3 protein. The sample includes about 570,000 distinct CDR3 sequences, under 60% seen only once; the top ten take under 20%. The sequenced sample was peripheral blood or thyroid tissue (not recorded which). The receptor source for this set is an adult woman with Graves' disease, either hyperthyroidism or ophthalmopathy (not recorded which). The CDR3 runs from the conserved cysteine through the conserved F or W. A D gene is named only where the DNA matches it firmly. Size tells how often a clone was seen (once, few, many) or the class of an expanded clone, and some rows leave it out.

>TRBV7-9|many|-|TRBJ2-2
CASSSLLVTNTGELFF
TGTGCCAGCAGCTCCCTTTTAGTGACGAACACCGGGGAGCTGTTTTTT
>TRBV12-3/TRBV12-4|-|-|TRBJ2-7
CVSSSGTQSSYEQYF
TGTGTCAGCAGTTCCGGGACTCAGAGCTCCTACGAGCAGTACTTC
>TRBV20-1|many|-|TRBJ1-6
CSAREVVAYNSPLHF
TGCAGTGCTAGAGAGGTAGTGGCCTATAATTCACCCCTCCACTTT
>TRBV19|-|-|TRBJ1-2
CASSMWDGVRDYGYTF
TGTGCCAGTAGTATGTGGGATGGGGTCCGGGACTATGGCTACACCTTC
>TRBV7-2|-|-|TRBJ2-6
CASSLAEGAALTF
TGTGCCAGCAGCTTAGCGGAAGGGGCAGCCCTGACTTTC
>TRBV2|many|-|TRBJ2-5
CASWGPEETQYF
TGTGCCAGTTGGGGTCCAGAAGAGACCCAGTACTTC
>TRBV12-3/TRBV12-4|many|-|TRBJ1-5
CASSSPRGLLGNQPQHF
TGTGCCAGCAGTTCCCCCAGGGGACTATTGGGCAATCAGCCCCAGCATTTT
>TRBV10-3|-|-|TRBJ1-2
CAISALRGRAHYGYTF
TGTGCCATCAGTGCTTTGAGGGGCAGAGCCCACTATGGCTACACCTTC
>TRBV14|many|-|TRBJ1-3
CASSHGGYGNTIYF
TGTGCCAGCAGCCATGGGGGATATGGAAACACCATATATTTT
>TRBV20-1|many|-|TRBJ1-5
CSASGVRGGNQPQHF
TGCAGTGCTAGCGGGGTACGGGGAGGCAATCAGCCCCAGCATTTT
>TRBV7-6|many|TRBD2|TRBJ2-7
CASSLAGGGDSYEQYF
TGTGCCAGCAGCTTAGCCGGGGGGGGAGACTCCTACGAGCAGTACTTC
>TRBV29-1|-|-|TRBJ2-7
CSVEESYEQYF
TGCAGCGTGGAGGAATCCTACGAGCAGTACTTC
>TRBV2|-|-|TRBJ2-2
CASSEDRGGTGELFF
TGTGCCAGCAGTGAAGATCGAGGGGGCACCGGGGAGCTGTTTTTT
>TRBV10-3|few|-|TRBJ1-1
CAISESNSNTEAFF
TGTGCCATCAGTGAGTCAAACAGCAACACTGAAGCTTTCTTT
>TRBV28|few|-|TRBJ2-7
CASSFGVVEQYF
TGTGCCAGCAGTTTCGGGGTGGTAGAGCAGTACTTC
>TRBV7-2|-|-|TRBJ1-2
CASSSSRTEIGYTF
TGTGCCAGCAGCTCCTCACGGACGGAGATTGGCTACACCTTC
>TRBV4-1|many|-|TRBJ1-4
CASSPPPRRSWGEKLFF
TGCGCCAGCAGCCCCCCCCCAAGGCGGAGTTGGGGTGAAAAACTGTTTTTT
>TRBV27|-|-|TRBJ1-4
CVSKVFATNEKLFF
TGTGTCAGCAAAGTTTTTGCAACTAATGAAAAACTGTTTTTT
>TRBV6-2/TRBV6-3|-|TRBD1|TRBJ1-6
CASSYPGDRRSLNSPLHF
TGTGCCAGCAGTTACCCTGGGGACAGGCGAAGCCTAAATTCACCCCTCCACTTT
>TRBV2|many|-|TRBJ1-1
CATLGQSGSTEAFF
TGTGCCACCCTAGGACAATCAGGGTCCACTGAAGCTTTCTTT
>TRBV24-1|many|TRBD1|TRBJ1-5
CATSDAGTGGGQPQHF
TGTGCCACCAGTGATGCCGGGACAGGGGGTGGTCAGCCCCAGCATTTT
>TRBV25-1|-|TRBD1|TRBJ1-2
CASSEITGGGGYTF
TGTGCCAGCAGTGAAATTACAGGGGGTGGTGGCTACACCTTC
>TRBV7-8|-|-|TRBJ1-5
CASSLELQQPQHF
TGTGCCAGCAGCTTAGAGTTACAACAGCCCCAGCATTTT
>TRBV25-1|-|-|TRBJ2-2
CACSAHVGSGELFF
TGTGCCTGCAGTGCTCACGTGGGGTCCGGGGAGCTGTTTTTT
>TRBV5-5|many|-|TRBJ1-5
CASSLSSGSNQPQHF
TGTGCCAGCAGCTTGTCGTCGGGGAGCAATCAGCCCCAGCATTTT
>TRBV25-1|once|-|TRBJ1-6
CASSSSREVDSPLHF
TGTGCCAGCAGCAGCTCCCGGGAGGTGGATTCACCCCTCCACTTT
>TRBV20-1|few|TRBD1|TRBJ2-6
CSANNRGRGEKPFSGANVLTF
TGCAGTGCTAATAACAGGGGGCGCGGCGAAAAACCCTTCTCTGGGGCCAACGTCCTGACTTTC
>TRBV24-1|many|-|TRBJ2-2
CATSDWARTRRTGELFF
TGTGCCACCAGTGATTGGGCGCGAACTAGGCGGACCGGGGAGCTGTTTTTT
>TRBV3-1|few|-|TRBJ2-1
CASSQSRTYNEQFF
TGTGCCAGCAGCCAGAGCCGTACCTACAATGAGCAGTTCTTC
>TRBV24-1|-|-|TRBJ2-7
CATSDPGRPSGAANEQYF
TGTGCCACCAGTGATCCCGGACGGCCCTCGGGAGCAGCGAACGAGCAGTACTTC
>TRBV7-6|-|-|TRBJ2-2
CASSLAGGGSCFF
-